This T cell receptor beta chain was observed in a study of blood T cell repertoires in COVID-19. Germline V lookup: CDR1 SNHLY, CDR2 FYNNEI. V shed 6 bases, J shed 7 bases, and the junction held 5 bases outside the gene matches. This CDR3 has 14 amino acids. TCRdb's copy holds only in-frame clones and misses some; the assay was immunoSEQ multiplex PCR. The sample records 80,000 to 100,000 clones, about nine tenths being singletons. The chain uses TRBV2 and TRBJ1-6, with TRBD1 identical over 8 bases. The sequenced sample consisted of peripheral blood. This TCR derives from a human donor with active COVID-19. The donor label of this sample is uncertain. In nucleotides, the CDR3 is TGTGCCAGCAGACAGGGGGGGAAAAATTCACCCCTCCACTTT. Amino acid sequence: CASRQGGKNSPLHF.